This record covers a single T cell receptor (beta chain). Its matching antigen is unknown. The data stem from a study of identical twins. A single record per CDR3 protein comes from TCRdb applying MiXCR to the 5' RACE reads. The sample lists 1.5 million to 2 million distinct CDR3 sequences; roughly a third were seen once. Study-level points and caveats: The study drew conclusions from cross-sectional statistical analysis, not from following the same donors.

The CDR3 contains 15 residues. Unmatched junction bases numbered 5, after V lost 3 bases and J lost 2 bases. From germline, CDR1 is MGHDK and CDR2 SYGVNS. This sequence joins TRBV25-1 and TRBJ2-3; 7 nucleotides align to TRBD1. Material for sequencing was cord blood. This receptor was obtained from a newborn girl in good health. The CDR3 region has the DNA TGTGCCAGCAGTGAGAAGGGACAGCTCACAGATACGCAGTATTTT. This encodes CASSEKGQLTDTQYF.